The rows below give T cell receptor beta chains drawn from one sample of a study of cytomegalovirus exposure and HLA in healthy donors. Assay: immunoSEQ multiplex PCR; the TCRdb copy retains only in-frame clones and omits some. The sample contains about 150,000 clones, around 79% of which appear only once. Sample: PBMCs. All receptors come from a man between 18 and 35 years old in good health and CMV-seronegative. CDR3s include the opening cysteine and the closing phenylalanine or tryptophan. Each record gives: J gene, V gene, clone size, D gene, CDR3 DNA, CDR3 protein. D genes are given only for firm matches. Clone size appears in some rows only: once, few, many, or a class for an expanded clone.

j_gene: TRBJ1-3; v_gene: TRBV19; abundance: NA; d_gene: NA; CDR3nt: TGTGCCACCTTCCTACAGAGCTACTCTGGAAACACCATATATTTT; CDR3aa: CATFLQSYSGNTIYF
j_gene: TRBJ2-7; v_gene: TRBV7-9; abundance: NA; d_gene: TRBD2; CDR3nt: TGTGCCAGCAGCCCGTCCGGACTAGCGGGGATAAGCGAGCAGTACTTC; CDR3aa: CASSPSGLAGISEQYF
j_gene: TRBJ1-6; v_gene: TRBV28; abundance: few; d_gene: NA; CDR3nt: TGTGCCAGCAGTTTATCGGGGATCGGGAATTCACCCCTCCACTTT; CDR3aa: CASSLSGIGNSPLHF
j_gene: TRBJ2-2; v_gene: TRBV28; abundance: NA; d_gene: NA; CDR3nt: TGTGCCAGTCATACGGGGGACGTATTGAACACCGGAGAGCTGTTTTTT; CDR3aa: CASHTGDVLNTGELFF
j_gene: TRBJ1-1; v_gene: TRBV5-1; abundance: NA; d_gene: TRBD1; CDR3nt: TGCGCCAGCAGAATGAACAGGGGGCGGGTAACTGAAGCTTTCTTT; CDR3aa: CASRMNRGRVTEAFF
j_gene: TRBJ2-4; v_gene: TRBV6-5; abundance: NA; d_gene: TRBD1; CDR3nt: TGTGCCAGCAGACCTCACCGGGACAGAAAAAACATTCAGTACTTC; CDR3aa: CASRPHRDRKNIQYF
j_gene: TRBJ2-3; v_gene: TRBV10-3; abundance: NA; d_gene: TRBD1; CDR3nt: TGTGCCATCAGTGCTGGGAAACAGGGGAGCACAGATACGCAGTATTTT; CDR3aa: CAISAGKQGSTDTQYF
j_gene: TRBJ2-5; v_gene: TRBV30; abundance: NA; d_gene: NA; CDR3nt: TGTGCCTGGACCGTTCCAGGTTGGGAGACCCAGTACTTC; CDR3aa: CAWTVPGWETQYF
j_gene: TRBJ2-2; v_gene: TRBV5-1; abundance: few; d_gene: NA; CDR3nt: TGCGCCAGCAGTCGGGAGGGGGCGGACACCGGGGAGCTGTTTTTT; CDR3aa: CASSREGADTGELFF
j_gene: TRBJ1-2; v_gene: TRBV9; abundance: once; d_gene: TRBD1; CDR3nt: TGTGCCAGCAGCCGTAGGACAGGGGCATTGGACTATGGCTACACCTTC; CDR3aa: CASSRRTGALDYGYTF
j_gene: TRBJ2-3; v_gene: TRBV5-4; abundance: NA; d_gene: NA; CDR3nt: TGTGCCAGCAGCTTCAACACGCCTAGCACAGATACGCAGTATTTT; CDR3aa: CASSFNTPSTDTQYF
j_gene: TRBJ2-3; v_gene: TRBV2; abundance: NA; d_gene: TRBD1; CDR3nt: TGTGCCAGCAGCTTAACCGGGACAGGGGGCATAGATACGCAGTATTTT; CDR3aa: CASSLTGTGGIDTQYF
j_gene: TRBJ1-1; v_gene: TRBV19; abundance: NA; d_gene: NA; CDR3nt: TGTGCCAGTAGTATTGGCGGGGGCCCGGGAACTGAAGCTTTCTTT; CDR3aa: CASSIGGGPGTEAFF
j_gene: TRBJ1-5; v_gene: TRBV2; abundance: NA; d_gene: NA; CDR3nt: TGTGCCAGCAGCGCCGCGGGAGCATTCAATCAGCCCCAGCATTTT; CDR3aa: CASSAAGAFNQPQHF
j_gene: TRBJ1-4; v_gene: TRBV18; abundance: once; d_gene: NA; CDR3nt: TGTGCCAGCTCACCACGTGTCGGGGGAACTAATGAAAAACTGTTTTTT; CDR3aa: CASSPRVGGTNEKLFF
j_gene: TRBJ2-2; v_gene: TRBV7-9; abundance: few; d_gene: NA; CDR3nt: TGTGCCAGCAGCAGTAGGAGTAACACCGGGGAGCTGTTTTTT; CDR3aa: CASSSRSNTGELFF
j_gene: TRBJ1-5; v_gene: TRBV18; abundance: NA; d_gene: TRBD1; CDR3nt: TGTGCCAGCTCACCAAACGACAGGGGATATCAGCCCCAGCATTTT; CDR3aa: CASSPNDRGYQPQHF
j_gene: TRBJ1-1; v_gene: TRBV19; abundance: few; d_gene: TRBD1; CDR3nt: TGTGCCAGTAGACAAGAGGGACAGGGGTTCTTCACTGAAGCTTTCTTT; CDR3aa: CASRQEGQGFFTEAFF
j_gene: TRBJ2-1; v_gene: TRBV12-5; abundance: NA; d_gene: NA; CDR3nt: TGTGCTAGTGGTTTGACTCGGTCAGGATCCAGCTCCTACAATGAGCAGTTCTTC; CDR3aa: CASGLTRSGSSSYNEQFF
j_gene: TRBJ1-3; v_gene: TRBV4-2; abundance: NA; d_gene: NA; CDR3nt: TGTGCCAGCAGCCAAGTAGGGGTTAATGAAGGCTTTGGAAACACCATATATTTT; CDR3aa: CASSQVGVNEGFGNTIYF
j_gene: TRBJ1-1; v_gene: TRBV5-1; abundance: NA; d_gene: NA; CDR3nt: TGCGCCAGCAGCTTGTCAGGCCCCTCGGCCCTCATGAACACTGAAGCTTTCTTT; CDR3aa: CASSLSGPSALMNTEAFF
j_gene: TRBJ2-2; v_gene: TRBV4-3; abundance: few; d_gene: TRBD1; CDR3nt: TGCGCCAGCAGCCAGGACAGGGGGCGTTTATCCGGGGAGCTGTTTTTT; CDR3aa: CASSQDRGRLSGELFF
j_gene: TRBJ2-7; v_gene: TRBV19; abundance: NA; d_gene: TRBD2; CDR3nt: TGTGCCAGTAGTATGGGCCAGCGGGGGGGTTACGAGCAGTACTTC; CDR3aa: CASSMGQRGGYEQYF
j_gene: TRBJ1-4; v_gene: TRBV9; abundance: NA; d_gene: NA; CDR3nt: TGTGCCAGCAGCGTCGGCCCGGGGACTAATGAAAAACTGTTTTTT; CDR3aa: CASSVGPGTNEKLFF
j_gene: TRBJ2-3; v_gene: TRBV6-1; abundance: NA; d_gene: TRBD1; CDR3nt: TGTGCCATTGCGGACAGGGCGATTAGCACAGATACGCAGTATTTT; CDR3aa: CAIADRAISTDTQYF
j_gene: TRBJ1-2; v_gene: TRBV5-5; abundance: NA; d_gene: NA; CDR3nt: TGTGCCAGCAGCTTGGGGGGGGACCCCTATGGCTACACCTTC; CDR3aa: CASSLGGDPYGYTF
j_gene: TRBJ1-1; v_gene: TRBV4-1; abundance: medium-sized; d_gene: NA; CDR3nt: TGCGCCAGCAGCCAAGAACAGGACACTGAAGCTTTCTTT; CDR3aa: CASSQEQDTEAFF